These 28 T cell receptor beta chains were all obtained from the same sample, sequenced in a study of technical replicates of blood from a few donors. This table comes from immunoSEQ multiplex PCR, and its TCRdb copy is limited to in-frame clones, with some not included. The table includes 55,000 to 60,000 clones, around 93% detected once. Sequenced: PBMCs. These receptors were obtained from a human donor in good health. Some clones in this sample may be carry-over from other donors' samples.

In nucleotides, the CDR3 is TGTGCCAGCAGGTCCCTAGCGGAGTCCTACGAGCAGTACTTC. Its protein is CASRSLAESYEQYF. V usage is TRBV6-6 and J usage is TRBJ2-7, with TRBD2 matching over 7 bases. Germline V gene sequence: CDR1 MNHNY, CDR2 SVGAGI (reference sequence). V lost 6 bases, J lost 1 base, and 6 bases stayed unmatched. The CDR3 sequence is 14 residues long.

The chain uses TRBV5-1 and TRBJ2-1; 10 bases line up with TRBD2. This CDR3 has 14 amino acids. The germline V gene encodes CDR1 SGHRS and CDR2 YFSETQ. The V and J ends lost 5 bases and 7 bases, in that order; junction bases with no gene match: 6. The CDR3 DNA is TGCGCCAGCAGTATGTCTAGCGGGAGTAATGAGCAGTTCTTC. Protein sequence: CASSMSSGSNEQFF.

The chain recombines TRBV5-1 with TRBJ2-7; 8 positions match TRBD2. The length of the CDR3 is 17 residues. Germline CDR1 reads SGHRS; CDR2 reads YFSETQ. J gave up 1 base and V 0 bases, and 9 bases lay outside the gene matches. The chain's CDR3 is CASSLGVLAGGSYEQYF. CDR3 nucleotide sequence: TGCGCCAGCAGCTTGGGGGTTCTTGCGGGGGGATCCTACGAGCAGTACTTC. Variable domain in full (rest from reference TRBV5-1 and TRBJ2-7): KAGVTQTPRYLIKTRGQQVTLSCSPISGHRSVSWYQQTPGQGLQFLFEYFSETQRNKGNFPGRFSGRQFSNSRSEMNVSTLELGDSALYLCASSLGVLAGGSYEQYFGPGTRLTVT.

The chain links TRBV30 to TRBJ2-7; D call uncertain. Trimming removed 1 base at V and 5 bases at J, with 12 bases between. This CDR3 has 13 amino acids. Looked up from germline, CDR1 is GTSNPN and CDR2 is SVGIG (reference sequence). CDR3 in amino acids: CAWSGGYGDEQYF. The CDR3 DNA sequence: TGTGCCTGGAGTGGTGGCTATGGAGACGAGCAGTACTTC.

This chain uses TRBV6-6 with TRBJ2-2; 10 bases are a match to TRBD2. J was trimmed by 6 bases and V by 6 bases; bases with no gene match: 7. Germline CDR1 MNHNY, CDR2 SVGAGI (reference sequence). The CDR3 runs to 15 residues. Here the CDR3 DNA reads TGTGCCAGCAGCCGAACTAGCGGGGTCGCCGGGGAGCTGTTTTTT. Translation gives CASSRTSGVAGELFF.

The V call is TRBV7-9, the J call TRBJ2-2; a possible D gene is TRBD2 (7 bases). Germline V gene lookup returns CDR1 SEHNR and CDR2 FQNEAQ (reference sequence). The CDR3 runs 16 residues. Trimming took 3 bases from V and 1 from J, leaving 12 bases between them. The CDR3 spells CASSFGGGVNTGELFF. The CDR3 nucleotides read TGTGCCAGCAGCTTTGGAGGGGGGGTGAACACCGGGGAGCTGTTTTTT. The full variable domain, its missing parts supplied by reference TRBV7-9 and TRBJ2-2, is DTGVSQNPRHKITKRGQNVTFRCDPISEHNRLYWYRQTLGQGPEFLTYFQNEAQLEKSRLLSDRFSAERPKGSFSTLEIQRTEQGDSAMYLCASSFGGGVNTGELFFGEGSRLTVL.

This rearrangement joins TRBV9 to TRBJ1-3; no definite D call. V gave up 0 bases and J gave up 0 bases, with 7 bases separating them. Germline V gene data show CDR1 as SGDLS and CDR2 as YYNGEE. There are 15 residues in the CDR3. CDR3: CASSVDLYSGNTIYF. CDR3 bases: TGTGCCAGCAGCGTAGATCTCTACTCTGGAAACACCATATATTTT.

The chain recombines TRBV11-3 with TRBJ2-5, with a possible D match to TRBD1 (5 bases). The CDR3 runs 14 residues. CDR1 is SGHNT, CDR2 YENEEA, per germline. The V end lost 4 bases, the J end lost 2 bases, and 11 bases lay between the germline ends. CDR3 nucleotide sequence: TGTGCCAGCAGCTCAGGGCCCGTTCAAGAGACCCAGTACTTC. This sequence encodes CASSSGPVQETQYF.

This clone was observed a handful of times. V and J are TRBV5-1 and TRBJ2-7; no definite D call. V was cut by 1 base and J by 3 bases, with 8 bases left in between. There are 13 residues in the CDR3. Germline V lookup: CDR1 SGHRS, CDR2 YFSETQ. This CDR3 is CASSLTDLYEQYF. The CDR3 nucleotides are TGCGCCAGCAGCTTGACTGATCTCTACGAGCAGTACTTC.

The CDR3 is CASSQRTGVGNTIYF. In DNA form, the CDR3 reads TGCGCCAGCAGCCAGAGGACAGGGGTCGGAAACACCATATATTTT. The chain has TRBV4-3 and TRBJ1-3; the match to TRBD1 covers 9 bases. The CDR3 loop spans 15 amino acids. Unmatched junction bases numbered 4, after V lost 3 bases and J lost 4 bases. Germline loops: CDR1 LGHNA, CDR2 YSLEER.

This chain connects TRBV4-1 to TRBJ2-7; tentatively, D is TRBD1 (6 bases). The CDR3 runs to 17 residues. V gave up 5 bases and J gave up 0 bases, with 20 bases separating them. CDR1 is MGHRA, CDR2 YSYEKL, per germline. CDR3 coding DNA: TGCGCCAGCAGCTTCTCCTCGTTTACAGGGAGCTCCTACGAGCAGTACTTC. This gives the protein CASSFSSFTGSSYEQYF.

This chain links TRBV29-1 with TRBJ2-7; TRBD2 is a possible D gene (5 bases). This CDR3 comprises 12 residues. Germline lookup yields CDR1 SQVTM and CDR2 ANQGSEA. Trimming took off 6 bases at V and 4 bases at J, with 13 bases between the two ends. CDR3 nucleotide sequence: TGCAGCGTACTAGGACCCCGATACGAGCAGTACTTC. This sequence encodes CSVLGPRYEQYF.

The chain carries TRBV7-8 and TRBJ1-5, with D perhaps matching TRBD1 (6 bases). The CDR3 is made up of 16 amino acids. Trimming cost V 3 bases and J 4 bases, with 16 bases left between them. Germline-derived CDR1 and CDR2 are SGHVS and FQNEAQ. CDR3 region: CASSFYSGTLNQPQHF. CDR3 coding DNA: TGTGCCAGCAGCTTCTACTCCGGGACACTTAATCAGCCCCAGCATTTT.

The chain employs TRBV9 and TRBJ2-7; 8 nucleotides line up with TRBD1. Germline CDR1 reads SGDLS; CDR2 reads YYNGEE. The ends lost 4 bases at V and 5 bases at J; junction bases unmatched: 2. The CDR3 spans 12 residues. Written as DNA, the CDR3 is TGTGCCAGCAGCCCGGACAGGGACGAGCAGTACTTC. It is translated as CASSPDRDEQYF.

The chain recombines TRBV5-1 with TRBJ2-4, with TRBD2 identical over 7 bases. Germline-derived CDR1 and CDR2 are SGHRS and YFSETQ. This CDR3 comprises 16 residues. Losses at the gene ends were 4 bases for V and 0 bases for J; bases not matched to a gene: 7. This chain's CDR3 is CASSAAGTIAKNIQYF. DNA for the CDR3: TGCGCCAGCAGCGCAGCGGGAACCATAGCCAAAAACATTCAGTACTTC.

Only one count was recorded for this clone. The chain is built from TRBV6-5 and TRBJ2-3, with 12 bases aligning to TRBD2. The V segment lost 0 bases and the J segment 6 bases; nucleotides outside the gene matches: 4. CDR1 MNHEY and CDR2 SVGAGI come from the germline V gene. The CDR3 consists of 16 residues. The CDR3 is CASSYSGLAGLDTQYF. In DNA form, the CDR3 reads TGTGCCAGCAGTTACTCCGGACTAGCGGGACTCGATACGCAGTATTTT.

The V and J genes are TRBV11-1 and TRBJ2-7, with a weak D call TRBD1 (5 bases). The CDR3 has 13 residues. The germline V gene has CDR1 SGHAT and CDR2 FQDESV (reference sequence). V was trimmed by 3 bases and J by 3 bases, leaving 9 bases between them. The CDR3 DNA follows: TGTGCCAGCAGCTTGGGGCTGTTCTACGAGCAGTACTTC. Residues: CASSLGLFYEQYF. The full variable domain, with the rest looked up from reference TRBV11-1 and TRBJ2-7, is EAEVAQSPRYKITEKSQAVAFWCDPISGHATLYWYRQILGQGPELLVQFQDESVVDDSQLPKDRFSAERLKGVDSTLKIQPAELGDSAMYLCASSLGLFYEQYFGPGTRLTVT.

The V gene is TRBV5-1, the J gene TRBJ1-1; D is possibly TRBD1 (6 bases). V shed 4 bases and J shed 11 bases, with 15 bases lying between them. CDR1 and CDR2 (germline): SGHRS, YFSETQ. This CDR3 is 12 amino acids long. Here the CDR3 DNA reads TGCGCCAGCAGCAGATTCACGGGACACGCTTTCTTT. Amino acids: CASSRFTGHAFF.

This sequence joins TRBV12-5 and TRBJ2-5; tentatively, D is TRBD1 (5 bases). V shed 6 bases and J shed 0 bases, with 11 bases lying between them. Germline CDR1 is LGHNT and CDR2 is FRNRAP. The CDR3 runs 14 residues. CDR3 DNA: TGTGCTAGTGGCCCTGGGGCCAACCAAGAGACCCAGTACTTC. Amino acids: CASGPGANQETQYF.

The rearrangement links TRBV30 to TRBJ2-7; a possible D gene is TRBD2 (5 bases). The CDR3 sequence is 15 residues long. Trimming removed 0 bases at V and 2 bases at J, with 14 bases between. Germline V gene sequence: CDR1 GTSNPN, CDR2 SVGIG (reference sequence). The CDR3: CAWSVRSGNPYEQYF. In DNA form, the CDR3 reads TGTGCCTGGAGTGTGAGGTCGGGGAACCCCTACGAGCAGTACTTC.

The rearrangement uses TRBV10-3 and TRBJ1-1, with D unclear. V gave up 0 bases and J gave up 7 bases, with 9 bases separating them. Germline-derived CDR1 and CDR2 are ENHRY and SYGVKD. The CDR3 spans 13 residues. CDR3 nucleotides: TGTGCCATCAGTGAGTCGAGACACTTTGAAGCTTTCTTT. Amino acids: CAISESRHFEAFF.

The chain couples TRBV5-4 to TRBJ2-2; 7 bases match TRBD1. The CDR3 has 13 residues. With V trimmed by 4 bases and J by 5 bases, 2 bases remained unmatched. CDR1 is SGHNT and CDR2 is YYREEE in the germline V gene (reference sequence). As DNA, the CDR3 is TGTGCCAGCAGCCGGGGACAGACCGGGGAGCTGTTTTTT. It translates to CASSRGQTGELFF.

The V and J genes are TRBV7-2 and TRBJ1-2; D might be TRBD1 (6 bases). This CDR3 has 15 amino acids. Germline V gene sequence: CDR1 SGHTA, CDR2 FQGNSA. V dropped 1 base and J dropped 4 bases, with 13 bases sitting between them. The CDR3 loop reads CASSLGDVGAYGYTF. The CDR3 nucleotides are TGTGCCAGCAGCTTAGGAGATGTGGGGGCCTATGGCTACACCTTC.

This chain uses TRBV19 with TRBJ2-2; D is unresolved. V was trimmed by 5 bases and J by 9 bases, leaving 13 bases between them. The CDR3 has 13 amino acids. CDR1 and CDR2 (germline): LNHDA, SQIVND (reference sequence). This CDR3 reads CASSPSAVWELFF. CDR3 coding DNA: TGTGCCAGTAGTCCCTCTGCGGTTTGGGAGCTGTTTTTT.

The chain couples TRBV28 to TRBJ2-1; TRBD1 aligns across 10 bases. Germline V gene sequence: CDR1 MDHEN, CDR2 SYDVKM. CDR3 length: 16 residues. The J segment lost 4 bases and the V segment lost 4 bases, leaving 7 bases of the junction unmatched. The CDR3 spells CASSWSDRGYYNEQFF. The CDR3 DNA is TGTGCCAGCAGTTGGTCGGACAGGGGGTATTACAATGAGCAGTTCTTC.

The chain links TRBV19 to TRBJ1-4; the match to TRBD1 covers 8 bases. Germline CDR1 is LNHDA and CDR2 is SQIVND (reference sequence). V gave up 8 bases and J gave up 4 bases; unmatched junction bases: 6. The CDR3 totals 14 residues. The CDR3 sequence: CASGGQAVNEKLFF. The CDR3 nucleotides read TGTGCCAGTGGGGGACAGGCGGTTAATGAAAAACTGTTTTTT. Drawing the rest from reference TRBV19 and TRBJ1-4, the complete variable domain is DGGITQSPKYLFRKEGQNVTLSCEQNLNHDAMYWYRQDPGQGLRLIYYSQIVNDFQKGDIAEGYSVSREKKESFPLTVTSAQKNPTAFYLCASGGQAVNEKLFFGSGTQLSVL.

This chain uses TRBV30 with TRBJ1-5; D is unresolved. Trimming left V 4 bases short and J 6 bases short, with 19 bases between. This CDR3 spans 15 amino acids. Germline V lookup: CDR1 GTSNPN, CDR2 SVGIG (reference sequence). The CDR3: CAWITRDPSTQPQHF. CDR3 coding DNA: TGTGCCTGGATCACTCGGGATCCCTCTACTCAGCCCCAGCATTTT.

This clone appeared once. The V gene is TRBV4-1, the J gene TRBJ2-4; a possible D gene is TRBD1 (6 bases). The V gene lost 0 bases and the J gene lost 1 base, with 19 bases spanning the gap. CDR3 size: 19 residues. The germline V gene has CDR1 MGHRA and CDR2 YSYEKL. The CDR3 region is CASSQDGTGTTVAKNIQYF. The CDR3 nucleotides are TGCGCCAGCAGCCAAGACGGGACCGGGACAACTGTGGCCAAAAACATTCAGTACTTC.